The 13 T cell receptor beta chains below come from one sample, sequenced in a study of patients and donors after allogeneic stem cell transplantation. TCRdb re-derived calls from the RT-PCR reads in MiXCR, one entry per CDR3 protein. In the table there are 70,000 to 100,000 distinct CDR3 sequences, 5% of which are singletons. Input material: blood, either unsorted or a sorted T cell fraction (not recorded which). The receptors come from a human donor who was either an allogeneic HSCT recipient or a stem cell or donor lymphocyte infusion donor (not recorded which). It is not recorded whose cells these are; they may come from a transplant donor.

At least ten counts were recorded for this clonotype. The V gene is TRBV19, the J gene TRBJ2-1; unclear D gene. V lost 4 bases to trimming and J lost 0 bases, with 7 bases between them. Germline V gives CDR1 LNHDA, CDR2 SQIVND (reference sequence). The CDR3 contains 14 residues. As DNA, the CDR3 is TGTGCCAGTAGTAGTAGAACCTCCTACAATGAGCAGTTCTTC. This encodes CASSSRTSYNEQFF.

This chain uses TRBV9 with TRBJ2-7; D gene uncertain. The V gene lost 6 bases and the J gene lost 2 bases, with 18 bases spanning the gap. This CDR3 comprises 15 residues. Per the germline V gene, CDR1 is SGDLS and CDR2 is YYNGEE. The DNA of the CDR3 is TGTGCCAGCACCCCTTGGGGTACCTCCACCTACGAGCAGTACTTC. Translation: CASTPWGTSTYEQYF.

This clonotype was detected only a few times. The chain uses TRBV27 and TRBJ2-3; TRBD2 matches 10 bases. CDR1 and CDR2 from the germline V gene are MNHEY and SMNVEV (reference sequence). Trimming at V came to 2 bases and at J to 6 bases, leaving 5 bases not matched to a gene. The CDR3 consists of 15 residues. The CDR3 nucleotides read TGTGCCAGCAGTTTAAAGCGGGGGGGCCGTGATACGCAGTATTTT. The encoded protein is CASSLKRGGRDTQYF.

In this sample, this clonotype turned up a few times. CDR3 bases: TGTGCCAGCAGCGTAGAGCCGACAGCTGACACTGAAGCTTTCTTT. Translating gives CASSVEPTADTEAFF. The rearrangement links TRBV9 to TRBJ1-1, with D perhaps matching TRBD1 (5 bases). The CDR3 is 15 residues long. Germline CDR1 is SGDLS and CDR2 is YYNGEE. V was cut by 0 bases and J by 3 bases, with 12 bases left in between.

This clonotype has a count of ten or more. V is TRBV18 and J is TRBJ2-1; 7 nucleotides line up with TRBD2. Germline values: CDR1 KGHSH, CDR2 LQKENI. V dropped 0 bases and J dropped 0; count of bases not matched to a gene: 2. The CDR3 consists of 16 residues. CDR3 sequence (DNA): TGTGCCAGCTCACCACCGGGGGGGAGCTCCTACAATGAGCAGTTCTTC. Protein product: CASSPPGGSSYNEQFF.

There are many counts of this clonotype. V and J are TRBV6-1 and TRBJ1-3; no reliable D call. V was shortened by 7 bases and J by 0 bases, with 10 bases between the two germline ends. Germline CDR1 reads MNHNS; CDR2 reads SASEGT. The CDR3 is 14 residues long. The CDR3 region has the DNA TGTGCCAGCACCCCCGGGAGCTCTGGAAACACCATATATTTT. This sequence encodes CASTPGSSGNTIYF.

This clonotype was recorded many times. CDR3 sequence reads: CASSLSVPGEQFF. CDR3 DNA: TGTGCCAGCAGCTTGTCGGTTCCCGGTGAGCAGTTCTTC. The rearrangement links TRBV5-6 to TRBJ2-1; no reliable D call. Deletions cut 1 base from V and 9 bases from J, with 11 bases between. Looked up from germline, CDR1 is SGHDT and CDR2 is YYEEEE. The CDR3 sequence is 13 residues long.

The CDR3 region is CASSTGQPNSGANVLTF. The CDR3 bases are TGTGCCAGCTCAACGGGACAGCCGAACTCTGGGGCCAACGTCCTGACTTTC. This chain uses TRBV18 with TRBJ2-6; TRBD1 aligns across 7 bases. Germline V lookup: CDR1 KGHSH, CDR2 LQKENI. The V gene end was trimmed by 5 bases and the J gene end by 0 bases; junction bases not matched to a gene: 7. This CDR3 contains 17 residues.

This clonotype was detected many times. V is TRBV9 and J is TRBJ2-7; 10 bases agree with TRBD2. The CDR3 totals 18 residues. After removal of 0 bases from V and 6 bases from J, the junction contained 15 bases not matched to a gene. Germline V gives CDR1 SGDLS, CDR2 YYNGEE. This CDR3 is CASSVGTSGRRLGGEQYF. CDR3 in DNA: TGTGCCAGCAGCGTAGGGACTAGCGGCCGAAGATTGGGGGGCGAGCAGTACTTC.

This clonotype came up a few times. The V gene is TRBV19, the J gene TRBJ2-1; 8 nucleotides agree with TRBD1. The CDR3 totals 15 residues. In germline, CDR1 is LNHDA, CDR2 SQIVND (reference sequence). V lost 5 bases, J lost 5 bases, and 8 bases stayed unmatched. The CDR3 is CASSLAGTGNNEQFF. The CDR3, as DNA: TGTGCCAGTAGTTTGGCCGGGACAGGAAACAATGAGCAGTTCTTC.

Many counts were recorded for this clonotype. The rearrangement joins TRBV10-3 to TRBJ2-3, with D maybe TRBD1 (6 bases). The V gene's germline CDR1 is ENHRY and CDR2 SYGVKD. The CDR3 runs 16 residues. V was pared by 4 bases and J by 2 bases, with 16 bases between. The CDR3, as DNA: TGTGCCATCAGTGCCCACGGGGACATAGCCACAGATACGCAGTATTTT. As protein: CAISAHGDIATDTQYF.

The chain combines TRBV5-5 with TRBJ2-1; maybe TRBD2 (5 bases). The CDR3 spans 13 residues. V lost 1 base and J 8 bases, leaving 10 bases between the germline ends. The germline CDR1 and CDR2 sequences are SGHKS and YYEKEE (reference sequence). DNA of the CDR3: TGTGCCAGCAGCTTGAGCCCGAGGGATGAGCAGTTCTTC. It specifies CASSLSPRDEQFF.

In this sample, this clonotype turned up many times. V and J are TRBV29-1 and TRBJ1-2; a possible D gene is TRBD1 (5 bases). Germline V gene sequence: CDR1 SQVTM, CDR2 ANQGSEA. The CDR3 runs 14 residues. V lost 1 base, J lost 0 bases, and 9 bases lay in between. The CDR3 region has the DNA TGCAGCGTTGAAGGGCAGGGCGCTAACTATGGCTACACCTTC. Residues: CSVEGQGANYGYTF.